This entry is about one TCR beta chain. Its specificity is not known. This sample was taken from a study of T cells in Graves' hyperthyroidism and ophthalmopathy. Study-wide results and caveats: A model of 13 V-J pairs discriminated ophthalmopathy from stable hyperthyroidism. Before onset, ophthalmopathy was predicted by the model a median around 6.5 months earlier.

Newly diagnosed hyperthyroidism patients aged 18 to 65 years had disease lasting under 2 months. For the diagnoses, clinical symptoms, serum thyroxine and TRAb, thyroid ultrasound and orbital computed tomography were used. This CDR3 contains 15 residues. Trimming left V 2 bases short and J 1 base short, with 9 bases between. CDR1 is SGHDT and CDR2 is YYEEEE in the germline V gene. Using RNA transcripts as the source, TCR beta CDR3 regions were amplified. Initially, a first-round RT-PCR of the TCR CDR3 employed the HTBI primer set. Using its own MiXCR run on the multiplex PCR reads, TCRdb lists one record per CDR3 protein. The sample includes fewer than 800,000 distinct CDR3 sequences, about a sixth of them seen just once.

This sequence was found in a man between 18 and 35 years old with Graves' hyperthyroidism. This rearrangement joins TRBV5-6 to TRBJ2-2; tentatively, D is TRBD2 (5 bases). Source material: blood. The CDR3 region is CASSFPGGNTGELFF. The CDR3 bases are TGTGCCAGCAGCTTTCCAGGAGGGAACACCGGGGAGCTGTTTTTT.